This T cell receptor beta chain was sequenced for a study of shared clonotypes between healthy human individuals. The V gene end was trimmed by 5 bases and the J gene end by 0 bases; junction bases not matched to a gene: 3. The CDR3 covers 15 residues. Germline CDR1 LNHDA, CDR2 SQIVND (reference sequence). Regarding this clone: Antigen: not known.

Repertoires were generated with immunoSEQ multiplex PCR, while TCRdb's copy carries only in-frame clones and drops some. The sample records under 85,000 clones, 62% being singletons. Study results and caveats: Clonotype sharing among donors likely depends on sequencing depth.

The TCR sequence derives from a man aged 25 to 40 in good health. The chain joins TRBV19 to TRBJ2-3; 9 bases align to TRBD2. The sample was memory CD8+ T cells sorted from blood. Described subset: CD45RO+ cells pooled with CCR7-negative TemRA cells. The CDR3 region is CASSVTSGSTDTQYF. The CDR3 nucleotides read TGTGCCAGTAGTGTTACTAGCGGGAGCACAGATACGCAGTATTTT.